The 23 T cell receptor beta chains in this list originate from one sample, sequenced in a study of PD-1 blockade in classical Hodgkin lymphoma. The assay was immunoSEQ multiplex PCR, and TCRdb's table has in-frame clones only and misses some. The sample holds over 80,000 clones, around 80% seen once. The time point is: cycle 4 day 1 (C4D1), after more than 5 weeks of nivolumab. With no exception, relapse followed autologous stem cell transplantation in all patients, and brentuximab vedotin exposure varied. The sample was peripheral blood mononuclear cells (PBMCs), taken before the fourth cycle of nivolumab. The receptors come from a human donor with classical Hodgkin lymphoma.

V and J are TRBV19 and TRBJ2-5; D perhaps matches TRBD2 (5 bases). This CDR3 comprises 16 residues. V lost 1 base and J 5 bases, leaving 17 bases between the germline ends. From germline, CDR1 is LNHDA and CDR2 SQIVND (reference sequence). CDR3 nucleotide sequence: TGTGCCAGTAGTATAGCGGCTAGCTCCCAACATGAGACCCAGTACTTC. This gives the protein CASSIAASSQHETQYF.

This chain links TRBV29-1 with TRBJ1-6, with TRBD1 matching 7 bases. V was pared by 5 bases and J by 7 bases, with 11 bases of the junction left unmatched. Looked up from germline, CDR1 is SQVTM and CDR2 is ANQGSEA. The CDR3 consists of 15 residues. The CDR3 sequence is CSVMQGTALNSPLHF. The CDR3 DNA reads TGCAGCGTTATGCAGGGGACAGCTTTAAATTCACCCCTCCACTTT. The entire variable domain, with the rest obtained from reference TRBV29-1 and TRBJ1-6, is as follows: SAVISQKPSRDICQRGTSLTIQCQVDSQVTMMFWYRQQPGQSLTLIATANQGSEATYESGFVIDKFPISRPNLTFSTLTVSNMSPEDSSIYLCSVMQGTALNSPLHFGNGTRLTVT.

This rearrangement joins TRBV9 to TRBJ1-2; TRBD1 is a possible D gene (6 bases). The V gene's germline CDR1 is SGDLS and CDR2 YYNGEE. Trimming left V 2 bases short and J 2 bases short, with 13 bases between. The CDR3 spans 15 residues. CDR3: CASSVGTTSNYGYTF. CDR3 sequence (DNA): TGTGCCAGCAGCGTCGGGACAACCTCGAACTATGGCTACACCTTC.

The chain combines TRBV15 with TRBJ2-5, with D tentatively TRBD1 or TRBD2 (6 bases each). V was trimmed by 3 bases and J by 1 base, leaving 9 bases between them. The CDR3 contains 14 residues. In germline, CDR1 is LNHNV, CDR2 YYDKDF (reference sequence). The CDR3 protein is CATSSRGGQETQYF. CDR3 nucleotides: TGTGCCACCAGCAGCAGGGGAGGCCAAGAGACCCAGTACTTC.

This clone came up once. The chain couples TRBV7-3 to TRBJ1-1, with unresolved D. Germline CDR1 reads SGHTA; CDR2 reads FQGTGA. V was pared by 5 bases and J by 5 bases, with 18 bases between. This CDR3 contains 15 residues. The chain's CDR3 is CASSPAGGRTTEAFF. The CDR3 DNA sequence: TGTGCCAGCAGCCCCGCGGGCGGACGCACGACTGAAGCTTTCTTT.

This clone showed up just a few times. The rearrangement links TRBV11-2 to TRBJ2-3; no reliable D call. CDR3 length: 14 residues. V lost 0 bases, J lost 2 bases, and 6 bases lay in between. Germline CDR1 is SGHAT and CDR2 is FQNNGV. The CDR3 region has the DNA TGTGCCAGCAGCTTAGACAGGATCACAGATACGCAGTATTTT. Translated, it gives CASSLDRITDTQYF. The full variable domain, completed using reference TRBV11-2 and TRBJ2-3, is EAGVAQSPRYKIIEKRQSVAFWCNPISGHATLYWYQQILGQGPKLLIQFQNNGVVDDSQLPKDRFSAERLKGVDSTLKIQPAKLEDSAVYLCASSLDRITDTQYFGPGTRLTVL.

The V call is TRBV10-2, the J call TRBJ1-5; D is unclear. V lost 2 bases, J lost 5 bases, and 4 bases lay in between. This CDR3 is built from 12 residues. Germline CDR1 WSHSY, CDR2 SAAADI. The CDR3 is CASSEEYQPQHF. DNA of the CDR3: TGCGCCAGCAGTGAGGAGTATCAGCCCCAGCATTTT.

This clone was seen a handful of times. The chain uses TRBV11-2 and TRBJ2-7; 10 bases map to TRBD2. There are 15 residues in the CDR3. The J segment lost 6 bases and the V segment lost 1 base, leaving 6 bases of the junction unmatched. Germline V gene data show CDR1 as SGHAT and CDR2 as FQNNGV. The DNA of the CDR3 is TGTGCCAGCAGCTTAGCGGCGGGACTAGCGACCGAGCAGTACTTC. Protein product: CASSLAAGLATEQYF.

The rearrangement joins TRBV4-2 to TRBJ2-3, with TRBD2 matching 12 bases. This CDR3 contains 19 residues. The V and J ends lost 0 bases and 5 bases, in that order; junction bases with no gene match: 12. Germline lookup yields CDR1 LGHNA and CDR2 YNFKEQ. The CDR3 DNA reads as TGTGCCAGCAGCCAAGATGGAACTAGCGGGAGGATAGTGGTAGATACGCAGTATTTT. Its translation: CASSQDGTSGRIVVDTQYF.

J is TRBJ2-1 and V is TRBV28; TRBD2 might be the D (6 bases). Germline-derived CDR1 and CDR2 are MDHEN and SYDVKM. This CDR3 has 17 amino acids. With 5 bases removed from V and 7 bases from J, the gap between germline ends came to 24 bases. CDR3 in amino acids: CASSLPRGAGPDNEQFF. For the CDR3, the DNA is TGTGCCAGCAGTCTCCCCCGAGGGGCGGGGCCTGATAATGAGCAGTTCTTC.

The chain uses TRBV7-6 and TRBJ1-1; D is uncertain. The CDR3 consists of 13 residues. V was shortened by 4 bases and J by 3 bases, with 9 bases between the two germline ends. Germline loops: CDR1 SGHVS, CDR2 FNYEAQ. The CDR3 protein is CASSSSQDTEAFF. In nucleotides, the CDR3 is TGTGCCAGCAGCTCCAGTCAGGACACTGAAGCTTTCTTT.

The chain recombines TRBV5-4 with TRBJ2-5; D remains ambiguous. V shed 1 base and J shed 5 bases, with 9 bases lying between them. The CDR3 has 13 residues. The germline CDR1 and CDR2 sequences are SGHNT and YYREEE (reference sequence). The CDR3 DNA sequence: TGTGCCAGCAGCTTGAAGGGTGGGGAGACCCAGTACTTC. Translating it yields CASSLKGGETQYF.

V and J are TRBV29-1 and TRBJ2-5; D might be TRBD2 (6 bases). Germline CDR1 is SQVTM and CDR2 is ANQGSEA. The CDR3 loop spans 13 amino acids. Trimming shortened V by 3 bases and J by 3 bases, and 11 bases separated the two germline ends. CDR3 in amino acids: CSVDSGVKETQYF. The CDR3 coding sequence is TGCAGCGTTGATTCGGGGGTAAAAGAGACCCAGTACTTC.

The rearrangement uses TRBV7-2 and TRBJ2-5, with 7 bases fitting TRBD1. Per the germline V gene, CDR1 is SGHTA and CDR2 is FQGNSA. Unmatched junction bases numbered 7, after V lost 5 bases and J lost 4 bases. The CDR3 consists of 14 residues. The CDR3 loop reads CASSPRTGGETQYF. CDR3 nucleotides: TGTGCCAGCAGCCCGCGGACAGGAGGAGAGACCCAGTACTTC. Using reference TRBV7-2 and TRBJ2-5 for the parts outside the CDR3, the full variable domain is GAGVSQSPSNKVTEKGKDVELRCDPISGHTALYWYRQSLGQGLEFLIYFQGNSAPDKSGLPSDRFSAERTGGSVSTLTIQRTQQEDSAVYLCASSPRTGGETQYFGPGTRLLVL.

V and J are TRBV12-5 and TRBJ1-6; TRBD1 might be the D (5 bases). V shed 1 base and J shed 3 bases, with 16 bases lying between them. The germline V gene has CDR1 LGHNT and CDR2 FRNRAP. This CDR3 is built from 18 residues. The DNA of the CDR3 is TGTGCTAGTGGTTTGGGAAAAGGGGATCTGAACTATAATTCACCCCTCCACTTT. It translates to CASGLGKGDLNYNSPLHF.

This chain joins TRBV5-1 and TRBJ1-5; D unclear. This CDR3 is 13 amino acids long. V was shortened by 4 bases and J by 4 bases, with 9 bases between the two germline ends. CDR1 and CDR2 (germline): SGHRS, YFSETQ. The CDR3 loop is CASSVLGNQPQHF. The CDR3 DNA is TGCGCCAGCAGCGTTCTGGGGAATCAGCCCCAGCATTTT. The full variable domain, completed using reference TRBV5-1 and TRBJ1-5, is KAGVTQTPRYLIKTRGQQVTLSCSPISGHRSVSWYQQTPGQGLQFLFEYFSETQRNKGNFPGRFSGRQFSNSRSEMNVSTLELGDSALYLCASSVLGNQPQHFGDGTRLSIL.

The chain links TRBV9 to TRBJ1-3; D not certain. The CDR3 length is 12 residues. Trimming removed 0 bases from V and 8 bases from J, with 6 bases in between. The germline gives CDR1 SGDLS, CDR2 YYNGEE. CDR3 loop: CASSVAEDTIYF. CDR3 nucleotide sequence: TGTGCCAGCAGCGTAGCCGAGGACACCATATATTTT.

The rearrangement uses TRBV28 and TRBJ2-2; 9 bases are a match to TRBD1. The CDR3 consists of 15 residues. The J segment lost 0 bases and the V segment lost 7 bases, leaving 3 bases of the junction unmatched. Germline-derived CDR1 and CDR2 are MDHEN and SYDVKM. CDR3 region: CASITGGSNTGELFF. The CDR3 nucleotides read TGTGCCAGCATTACAGGGGGCTCGAACACCGGGGAGCTGTTTTTT.

This chain links TRBV6-5 with TRBJ1-6; D not certain. The CDR3 is 16 amino acids. Trimming took 2 bases from V and 1 from J, leaving 9 bases between them. CDR1 MNHEY and CDR2 SVGAGI come from the germline V gene. CDR3 nucleotides: TGTGCCAGCAGTTACCGGCCAGGATCCTATAATTCACCCCTCCACTTT. The encoded protein is CASSYRPGSYNSPLHF.

The J gene is TRBJ2-7, the V gene TRBV6-5, with no clear D. The V and J ends lost 0 bases and 1 base respectively, with 13 bases between them. CDR1 is MNHEY, CDR2 SVGAGI, per germline. The CDR3 is 16 amino acids. The CDR3 DNA follows: TGTGCCAGCAGTTACTCGGGTCACCATCCATCCTACGAGCAGTACTTC. This gives the protein CASSYSGHHPSYEQYF.

The chain employs TRBV28 and TRBJ2-7, with unresolved D. In germline, CDR1 is MDHEN, CDR2 SYDVKM. V was clipped by 3 bases and J by 6 bases, with 15 bases between them. The CDR3 loop spans 14 amino acids. The CDR3 loop reads CASSFQENWGEQYF. CDR3 nucleotide sequence: TGTGCCAGCAGTTTCCAGGAGAACTGGGGCGAGCAGTACTTC.

About this clone itself: The same CDR3 arises from other DNA sequences in this sample as well. The chain combines TRBV18 with TRBJ2-3; D is unresolved. V was shortened by 3 bases and J by 0 bases, with 7 bases between the two germline ends. The CDR3 runs 14 residues. The V gene's germline CDR1 is KGHSH and CDR2 LQKENI. Here the CDR3 DNA reads TGTGCCAGCTCACCTCTAGGGAGCACAGATACGCAGTATTTT. Translated, it gives CASSPLGSTDTQYF.

In its sample, this clone is medium-sized. The rearrangement links TRBV27 to TRBJ1-2, with D unclear. V was pared by 7 bases and J by 0 bases, with 9 bases between. The germline V gene encodes CDR1 MNHEY and CDR2 SMNVEV (reference sequence). This CDR3 has 13 amino acids. Written as DNA, the CDR3 is TGTGCCAGCAAAGGGTCAGCTAACTATGGCTACACCTTC. Translated, it gives CASKGSANYGYTF.